Listed below are T cell receptor beta chains from one sample, sequenced in a study of blood T cell repertoires in COVID-19. Measured with immunoSEQ multiplex PCR; TCRdb has only the in-frame clones, and not every one. The table shows under 85,000 clones, with roughly 82% occurring only once. The sequenced sample consisted of peripheral blood. The receptor set was obtained from a human donor in a cohort sampled during active COVID-19. The conserved cysteine and the conserved F or W are not part of the CDR3 here. The order of the fields is V gene, J gene, CDR3 protein.

TRBV5-6,TRBJ2-7,ASSLDIAGSYEQY
TRBV11-2,TRBJ2-7,ASSPTVLRQRGEQY
TRBV6-5,TRBJ1-1,ASSYPVTGEAAF
TRBV2,TRBJ1-5,ASSEDVADNQPQH
TRBV9,TRBJ2-3,ASRPGTSFGTDTQY
TRBV5-1,TRBJ2-2,ASSLVQTNTGELF
TRBV6-5,TRBJ2-7,ASEGGTYEQY
TRBV5-4,TRBJ1-1,ASSLRGGTTEAF
TRBV5-1,TRBJ1-6,ASSPGGETHNSPLH
TRBV7-9,TRBJ2-7,ASRRGQGANEQY
TRBV6-1,TRBJ1-1,ASSDPAVNTEAF
TRBV30,TRBJ1-1,AWTRPVGRWTEAF
TRBV20-1,TRBJ1-1,SAATGKAF
TRBV4-2,TRBJ1-2,ASSHPDTVDGYT
TRBV29-1,TRBJ1-1,SVQGILITEAF
TRBV5-6,TRBJ1-2,ASSLSEFYGYT
TRBV7-3,TRBJ1-2,ASSSPGTLYGYT
TRBV28,TRBJ2-1,ASSSVRGQGGYNEQF
TRBV30,TRBJ1-4,AWSPRVATNEKLF
TRBV28,TRBJ1-5,ASSYTTGLGRNQPQH
TRBV5-4,TRBJ2-7,ASRNSGGAYEQY
TRBV4-1,TRBJ1-2,ASSQANRGPNYGYT
TRBV6-5,TRBJ2-7,ASSQGRLAAREQY
TRBV3-1/TRBV3-2,TRBJ1-4,ASSLVREKLF
TRBV5-5,TRBJ1-5,ASSFSGGNQPQH
TRBV27,TRBJ2-5,ASSSAGLGETQY
TRBV27,TRBJ1-1,ASSFQQGRMNTEAF
TRBV3-1/TRBV3-2,TRBJ2-5,ASSRDSRGETQY
TRBV13,TRBJ1-4,ASNGQGSGREKLF
TRBV7-9,TRBJ1-1,ASSATGGGTEAF
TRBV19,TRBJ2-2,ASSTGYNTGELF
TRBV6-1,TRBJ2-6,ASSEQGASSGANVLT
TRBV7-3,TRBJ2-1,ASSSHRGRNEQF
TRBV5-8,TRBJ1-5,ASREGQISNQPQH
TRBV6-4,TRBJ1-1,ASSESAGPETEAF
TRBV6-1,TRBJ1-1,ASSEPRKGGGTEAF
TRBV28,TRBJ1-2,ASSFRDGYT
TRBV29-1,TRBJ2-7,SVAVTGEQY
TRBV5-1,TRBJ1-4,ASSSGTKNEKLF
TRBV29-1,TRBJ2-5,SVGASGASETQY
TRBV30,TRBJ1-3,AWRPTGVGNTIY
TRBV29-1,TRBJ2-3,SVGGDTQY
TRBV5-1,TRBJ2-1,ASSWGDNEQF
TRBV5-6,TRBJ1-1,ASSLARKGGENTEAF
TRBV7-9,TRBJ1-2,ASSQGQGVGSNYGYT
TRBV11-3,TRBJ1-1,ASSLGGGREKTEAF
TRBV14,TRBJ1-1,ASSPTGNLNTEAF
TRBV9,TRBJ1-1,ASSLPGAGSEAF
TRBV18,TRBJ1-2,ASSPPTSGNYGYT
TRBV11-2,TRBJ2-5,ASSPVWGGRETQY